What follows are 12 T cell receptor beta chains derived from one specimen sequenced in a study of cytotoxic CD8 clonotypes in ibrutinib-treated CLL. Repertoires were generated with immunoSEQ multiplex PCR, while TCRdb's copy carries only in-frame clones and drops some. Among approximately 150,000 clones listed, approximately 80% were seen once. Sequencing was performed on PBMCs, taken after 12 months of ibrutinib treatment. These receptors came from a human donor with chronic lymphocytic leukemia.

The J gene is TRBJ2-1, the V gene TRBV28, with 11 nucleotides matching TRBD2. V gave up 5 bases and J gave up 4 bases; unmatched junction bases: 7. Germline V gives CDR1 MDHEN, CDR2 SYDVKM. The CDR3 sequence is 16 residues long. CDR3: CASSHPGTSGYNEQFF. CDR3 sequence (DNA): TGTGCCAGCAGTCACCCCGGGACTAGCGGATACAATGAGCAGTTCTTC.

This chain joins TRBV25-1 and TRBJ2-7; D may be TRBD1 or TRBD2 (5 bases each). The CDR3 spans 13 residues. CDR1 and CDR2 (germline): MGHDK, SYGVNS. The V gene lost 7 bases and the J gene lost 3 bases, with 13 bases spanning the gap. In DNA, the CDR3 is TGTGCCAGCAAGACCGGGGCAAACTACGAGCAGTACTTC. Translation: CASKTGANYEQYF.

V is TRBV5-4 and J is TRBJ1-1; D unresolved. Trimming removed 0 bases at V and 7 bases at J, with 16 bases between. The germline CDR1 and CDR2 sequences are SGHNT and YYREEE (reference sequence). The CDR3 sequence is 15 residues long. The chain's CDR3 is CASSLAGPLRVEAFF. The CDR3 nucleotides read TGTGCCAGCAGCTTGGCCGGGCCACTCCGGGTTGAAGCTTTCTTT. Full variable domain (missing parts from reference TRBV5-4 and TRBJ1-1): ETGVTQSPTHLIKTRGQQVTLRCSSQSGHNTVSWYQQALGQGPQFIFQYYREEENGRGNFPPRFSGLQFPNYSSELNVNALELDDSALYLCASSLAGPLRVEAFFGQGTRLTVV.

The genes are TRBV28 and TRBJ2-1, with 10 bases matching TRBD1. The CDR3 runs 13 residues. The V and J ends lost 7 bases and 7 bases, in that order; junction bases with no gene match: 4. In germline, CDR1 is MDHEN, CDR2 SYDVKM. In DNA, the CDR3 is TGTGCCAGCATTCGGACAGGGGGTAATGAGCAGTTCTTC. Translated: CASIRTGGNEQFF.

This clone turned up a few times. This rearrangement joins TRBV10-1 to TRBJ2-6, with 7 bases that match TRBD2. Looked up from germline, CDR1 is WNHNN and CDR2 is SYGVQD (reference sequence). The ends lost 2 bases at V and 1 base at J; junction bases unmatched: 8. The CDR3 has 18 amino acids. CDR3 sequence: CASSEGGLAVSGANVLTF. The CDR3 DNA is TGCGCCAGCAGTGAGGGGGGTCTAGCGGTGTCTGGGGCCAACGTCCTGACTTTC.

The genes are TRBV5-1 and TRBJ2-7; TRBD2 matches at 8 bases. Germline-derived CDR1 and CDR2 are SGHRS and YFSETQ. There are 13 residues in the CDR3. With 0 bases clipped from V and 6 bases from J, the junction kept 2 bases outside the gene matches. In DNA, the CDR3 is TGCGCCAGCAGCTTGGGGGCGGGGGGCGAGCAGTACTTC. Protein product: CASSLGAGGEQYF.

The CDR3 DNA follows: TGTGCCAGCTCACCACCAGGAGTATATTCACCCCTCCACTTT. Translated: CASSPPGVYSPLHF. V and J are TRBV18 and TRBJ1-6; D not resolved. Germline-derived CDR1 and CDR2 are KGHSH and LQKENI. V lost 0 bases and J 8 bases, leaving 8 bases between the germline ends. There are 14 residues in the CDR3.

This clone occurred a few times. The V gene is TRBV19, the J gene TRBJ1-2, with D maybe TRBD1 (5 bases). The CDR3 runs to 13 residues. Germline V gene lookup returns CDR1 LNHDA and CDR2 SQIVND (reference sequence). The germline V and J ends were trimmed by 3 bases and 8 bases, with 13 bases remaining between them. For the CDR3, the DNA is TGTGCCAGTAGTATCCGGCCGGGGGACGGCTACACCTTC. It translates to CASSIRPGDGYTF.

This rearrangement joins TRBV4-3 to TRBJ1-5, with D unresolved. The V end lost 3 bases, the J end lost 8 bases, and 17 bases lay between the germline ends. This CDR3 contains 15 residues. Germline V gene lookup returns CDR1 LGHNA and CDR2 YSLEER. CDR3 loop: CASSQTYGSHEPQHF. In DNA form, the CDR3 reads TGCGCCAGCAGCCAGACTTACGGATCTCATGAGCCCCAGCATTTT.

The table lists this clone with a few counts. This chain links TRBV7-9 with TRBJ1-1; maybe TRBD1 (5 bases). Germline CDR1 is SEHNR and CDR2 is FQNEAQ (reference sequence). The CDR3 length is 15 residues. Deletions cut 3 bases from V and 4 bases from J, with 15 bases between. CDR3 sequence reads: CASSFRSGTATEAFF. CDR3 DNA sequence: TGTGCCAGCAGCTTCCGTTCCGGGACGGCCACTGAAGCTTTCTTT.

The chain uses TRBV10-1 and TRBJ2-7, with D unclear. V was trimmed by 8 bases and J by 0 bases, leaving 14 bases between them. This CDR3 spans 14 amino acids. CDR1 and CDR2 (germline): WNHNN, SYGVQD (reference sequence). The CDR3 DNA reads TGCGCCAGCCAGGAGCAGTTCACCTCCTACGAGCAGTACTTC. Translating it yields CASQEQFTSYEQYF.

The rearrangement links TRBV27 to TRBJ2-7, with 14 nucleotides matching TRBD2. J was trimmed by 0 bases and V by 6 bases; bases with no gene match: 7. Germline CDR1 MNHEY, CDR2 SMNVEV (reference sequence). The CDR3 totals 17 residues. CDR3 in DNA: TGTGCCAGCAGATCCCGGGGACTAGCGGGGGACTCCTACGAGCAGTACTTC. It translates to CASRSRGLAGDSYEQYF.